The 30 T cell receptor beta chains in this list originate from one sample, sequenced in a study of tumor-infiltrating lymphocytes in primary liver carcinoma. With around 450 ng total RNA as template and a constant-region primer, TCR beta cDNA was made. Slightly modified ARM-PCR with three nested multiplex PCR rounds yielded TCR beta libraries. Two initial PCR rounds of approximately 10 cycles each paired TRBV1-TRBV30 forward primers with a C-beta reverse primer. TCRdb reprocessed the multiplex PCR reads via MiXCR and lists one record per CDR3 protein. The top ten hold roughly 8.8% of the sample, which has approximately 110,000 distinct CDR3 sequences, 60% to 70% seen once. The source material, 20-30 mg of unsorted bulk tissue, was used to co-extract RNA and DNA. Material: liver tumor tissue from sampling region 1. The subset denotes: tumor region T1, superior pole. These receptors were collected from a woman aged 55-69 years with primary liver carcinoma and hepatitis B virus infection.

A word on this clonotype: A much larger clone lies a single base off, so this may be a read error. The gene calls are TRBV2 and TRBJ2-5; D not certain. The CDR3 runs to 12 residues. CDR1 is SNHLY and CDR2 is FYNNEI in the germline V gene. Trimming shortened V by 6 bases and J by 5 bases, and 10 bases separated the two germline ends. In nucleotides, the CDR3 is TGTGCCAGCAGGCCTATGCTGGAGACCCAGTACTTC. This gives the protein CASRPMLETQYF.

As concerns this clonotype: This sequence may be a read error, since a much larger clone differs from it by one base. This chain uses TRBV29-1 with TRBJ1-1; 8 nucleotides agree with TRBD1. The V gene's germline CDR1 is SQVTM and CDR2 ANQGSEA. The CDR3 contains 14 residues. V trimming: 4 bases; J trimming: 12 bases; junction bases outside the gene matches: 16. The CDR3 loop is CSVVHAPPQGESFF. In nucleotides, the CDR3 is TGCAGCGTTGTACACGCCCCGCCACAGGGGGAATCTTTCTTT.

The chain carries TRBV6-1 and TRBJ2-5; 10 bases align to TRBD2. The CDR3 has 16 amino acids. Looked up from germline, CDR1 is MNHNS and CDR2 is SASEGT. J gave up 14 bases and V 6 bases, and 21 bases lay outside the gene matches. The CDR3 nucleotides are TGTGCCAGCAGCCCAAAACGGCTAGCGGGAGACGAGATCCAATACTTC. Amino acid sequence: CASSPKRLAGDEIQYF.

This clonotype was seen once. Since a much larger clone is just one base distant, this may be a read error. This sequence joins TRBV29-1 and TRBJ2-1; D is perhaps TRBD2 (6 bases). V was cut by 4 bases and J by 12 bases, with 13 bases left in between. The germline gives CDR1 SQVTM, CDR2 ANQGSEA. CDR3 length: 11 amino acids. CDR3 protein: CSVATSIGQFF. The CDR3 bases are TGCAGCGTTGCGACTAGTATTGGGCAGTTCTTC.

Concerning this clonotype itself: An end of the junction does not agree with germline; a read error may underlie this. The gene calls are TRBV5-5 and TRBJ1-1; tentative D call: TRBD1 (6 bases). This CDR3 comprises 13 residues. CDR1 and CDR2 from the germline V gene are SGHKS and YYEKEE (reference sequence). CDR3 loop: CTSSLYGQTEAFF. For the CDR3, the DNA is TGTACCAGCAGCCTTTATGGACAGACTGAAGCTTTCTTT. The full variable domain, its missing parts supplied by reference TRBV5-5 and TRBJ1-1, is DAGVTQSPTHLIKTRGQQVTLRCSPISGHKSVSWYQQVLGQGPQFIFQYYEKEERGRGNFPDRFSARQFPNYSSELNVNALLLGDSALYLCTSSLYGQTEAFFGQGTRLTVV.

The chain combines TRBV7-9 with TRBJ1-3, with TRBD1 matching 7 bases. J gave up 0 bases and V 7 bases, and 12 bases lay outside the gene matches. CDR1 is SEHNR, CDR2 FQNEAQ, per germline (reference sequence). The CDR3 contains 17 residues. The CDR3 reads CASIPLRDSISGNTIYF. The CDR3 nucleotides read TGTGCCAGCATCCCACTCCGGGACAGCATCTCTGGAAACACCATATATTTT.

This clonotype was seen a handful of times. Compared with germline, one end of the junction differs, possibly owing to a read error. The genes are TRBV13 and TRBJ2-5, with D possibly being TRBD1 or TRBD2 (5 bases each). This CDR3 region has 14 residues. The germline CDR1 and CDR2 sequences are PRHDT and FYEKMQ (reference sequence). The CDR3 loop is CATTEAGLQETRYF. As DNA, the CDR3 is TGTGCCACGACGGAGGCAGGGTTACAAGAGACCCGGTACTTC.

V gene TRBV11-2 combines with J gene TRBJ2-1; D might be TRBD1 (6 bases). The V end lost 10 bases, the J end lost 11 bases, and 21 bases lay between the germline ends. This CDR3 has 13 amino acids. Germline V gene sequence: CDR1 SGHAT, CDR2 FQNNGV. The CDR3 reads CAMSLEAQGKQFF. As DNA, the CDR3 is TGTGCCATGAGCTTAGAAGCCCAGGGGAAGCAGTTCTTC.

The genes are TRBV30 and TRBJ2-3; TRBD2 aligns across 14 bases. CDR3 length: 18 amino acids. After removal of 3 bases from V and 2 bases from J, the junction contained 10 bases not matched to a gene. CDR1 is GTSNPN, CDR2 SVGIG, per germline (reference sequence). The CDR3: CAWSQVPGLAGATDTQYF. In DNA, the CDR3 is TGTGCCTGGAGCCAAGTCCCGGGACTAGCGGGGGCCACAGATACGCAGTATTTT.

This clonotype was recorded at least ten times. This chain uses TRBV6-1 with TRBJ1-2; 7 bases map to TRBD1. The CDR3 is 14 amino acids. V lost 4 bases, J lost 4 bases, and 6 bases stayed unmatched. Germline-derived CDR1 and CDR2 are MNHNS and SASEGT. The CDR3 sequence: CASSGQGRAYGYTF. The CDR3 DNA follows: TGTGCCAGCAGTGGACAGGGTCGGGCCTATGGCTACACCTTC.

V and J are TRBV6-6 and TRBJ2-7; 7 bases line up with TRBD1. Germline V gene data show CDR1 as MNHNY and CDR2 as SVGAGI (reference sequence). This CDR3 has 12 residues. V lost 6 bases, J lost 7 bases, and 6 bases stayed unmatched. The CDR3 region is CASSFTGEEQYF. The CDR3 DNA follows: TGTGCCAGCAGCTTCACAGGGGAAGAGCAGTACTTC.

The rearrangement links TRBV28 to TRBJ2-2; D unresolved. The germline V gene encodes CDR1 MDHEN and CDR2 SYDVKM. The CDR3 is 15 amino acids. Deletions cut 3 bases from V and 14 bases from J, with 22 bases between. CDR3 nucleotides: TGTGCCAGCAGTTTTACTCGTGTGAACACCGGTGAACTGTTTTTT. Translating gives CASSFTRVNTGELFF.

Comments on this clonotype: One end of the junction varies from germline; a read error may be responsible. The V gene is TRBV11-3, the J gene TRBJ2-2, with 8 bases fitting TRBD1. CDR1 is SGHNT, CDR2 YENEEA, per germline. The CDR3 length is 14 residues. The CDR3 DNA reads as TGTACCAGCAGCTTGGGACAGGAGACCGGGGAGCTGTTTTTT. Its protein product is CTSSLGQETGELFF. The full variable domain, rest sourced from reference TRBV11-3 and TRBJ2-2, is EAGVVQSPRYKIIEKKQPVAFWCNPISGHNTLYWYLQNLGQGPELLIRYENEEAVDDSQLPKDRFSAERLKGVDSTLKIQPAELGDSAVYLCTSSLGQETGELFFGEGSRLTVL.

Points on this clonotype: Compared with germline, one end of the junction differs, possibly owing to a read error. The chain employs TRBV29-1 and TRBJ2-1; D is undetermined. The CDR3 sequence is 14 residues long. The germline gives CDR1 SQVTM, CDR2 ANQGSEA. In DNA form, the CDR3 reads TGCAGCGTTCAACAGACCGGGTGGTACAGTGAGCAATTCTTC. Protein sequence: CSVQQTGWYSEQFF.

The gene calls are TRBV5-4 and TRBJ2-5; the match to TRBD2 covers 8 bases. Germline CDR1 and CDR2: SGHNT and YYREEE (reference sequence). With V trimmed by 2 bases and J by 2 bases, 5 bases remained unmatched. This CDR3 spans 15 amino acids. The CDR3 DNA reads as TGTGCCAGCAGCTTAGGGCTAGCGGGTCAAGAGACCCAGTACTTC. Protein product: CASSLGLAGQETQYF.

In the case of this clonotype: A read error is possible here, since a much larger clone lies one base away. The genes are TRBV10-3 and TRBJ1-4; tentative D call: TRBD1 (6 bases). The germline CDR1 and CDR2 sequences are ENHRY and SYGVKD. Trimming removed 6 bases at V and 7 bases at J, with 15 bases between. CDR3 length equals 14 residues. In DNA form, the CDR3 reads TGTGCCATCAGACTACAGGGATCGGGTGAAAAACTGTTTTTT. Translated, it gives CAIRLQGSGEKLFF.

This clonotype was counted a few times. The junction and the germline gene differ at one end; a read error may be behind it. The CDR3, as DNA: TGCAGCGTTTCTAACAGGGATAGCGAGCAGTGCTTC. Protein product: CSVSNRDSEQCF. The J gene is TRBJ2-7, the V gene TRBV29-1; a weak D match, TRBD1 (6 bases). The CDR3 runs to 12 residues. Germline loops: CDR1 SQVTM, CDR2 ANQGSEA.

In regard to this clonotype: A much larger clone differs from this one at a single base, so this may be a read error. The J gene is TRBJ1-2, the V gene TRBV28; no reliable D call. V was shortened by 8 bases and J by 6 bases, with 16 bases between the two germline ends. CDR3 length equals 13 residues. Germline V gives CDR1 MDHEN, CDR2 SYDVKM. CDR3 in amino acids: CASCQTGKHGYTF. CDR3 coding DNA: TGTGCCAGCTGTCAGACGGGCAAGCATGGCTACACCTTC.

This clonotype has only a few counts. The J gene is TRBJ2-1, the V gene TRBV11-2, with D maybe TRBD1 (6 bases). Germline V gene lookup returns CDR1 SGHAT and CDR2 FQNNGV. V lost 5 bases and J lost 6, with 20 bases in between. This CDR3 is 16 amino acids long. As DNA, the CDR3 is TGTGCCAGCAGCCCGCCTGGGGACAAGGGGCTCAATGAGCAGTTCTTC. It specifies CASSPPGDKGLNEQFF. Filled out from reference TRBV11-2 and TRBJ2-1, the complete variable domain reads EAGVAQSPRYKIIEKRQSVAFWCNPISGHATLYWYQQILGQGPKLLIQFQNNGVVDDSQLPKDRFSAERLKGVDSTLKIQPAKLEDSAVYLCASSPPGDKGLNEQFFGPGTRLTVL.

Written as DNA, the CDR3 is TGTGCCAGCAGCATCTCTATACGGGACAATTCACCCCTCCACTTT. Residues: CASSISIRDNSPLHF. The gene calls are TRBV11-3 and TRBJ1-6; weak D call: TRBD1 (5 bases). The CDR3 extends over 15 amino acids. The germline V and J ends were trimmed by 5 bases and 7 bases, with 15 bases remaining between them. The germline gives CDR1 SGHNT, CDR2 YENEEA.

Concerning this clonotype itself: A read error is possible here, since a much larger clone lies one base away. The chain carries TRBV12-3 or TRBV12-4 and TRBJ2-3; D gene unclear. The length of the CDR3 is 13 residues. The CDR3 DNA sequence: TGTGCCAGCAAAACAGCTAACACAGATACGCAGTGTTTT. Amino acid sequence: CASKTANTDTQCF.

As concerns this clonotype: The CDR3 does not end in the conserved phenylalanine or tryptophan, so this is likely a read error. J is TRBJ2-7 and V is TRBV6-6, with D unclear. V lost 4 bases and J lost 2, with 12 bases in between. The germline V gene encodes CDR1 MNHNY and CDR2 SVGAGI (reference sequence). The CDR3 has 14 amino acids. The CDR3 loop reads CASSCQSSTYEQYL. CDR3 nucleotides: TGTGCCAGCAGTTGCCAAAGTTCTACCTACGAGCAGTACTTA.

In the case of this clonotype: The missing conserved phenylalanine or tryptophan at the end of this CDR3 makes a read error likely. The chain links TRBV11-2 to TRBJ2-3; 8 bases fit TRBD2. The CDR3 is 15 amino acids. Trimming took 6 bases from V and 0 from J; bases not matched to a gene: 5. Germline V CDR1 and CDR2: SGHAT, FQNNGV. The CDR3 bases are TGTGCCAGCAGTCCCTCGGGAGGGAGCACAGATACGCAGTATTCT. Translating it yields CASSPSGGSTDTQYS.

The gene calls are TRBV12-3 or TRBV12-4 and TRBJ2-1; D perhaps matches TRBD2 (6 bases). Trimming took off 5 bases at V and 15 bases at J, with 23 bases between the two ends. This CDR3 is 14 amino acids long. In DNA form, the CDR3 reads TGTGCCAGCAGTCTCGGCGGGACCGACAATGAGTGGTTCTTC. Protein: CASSLGGTDNEWFF.

Many counts were recorded for this clonotype. Here the CDR3 DNA reads TGTGCCAGCAGCCTACAGGGAGGTCAGCCCCAGCATTTT. Its translation: CASSLQGGQPQHF. The chain joins TRBV7-9 to TRBJ1-5; TRBD1 might be the D (6 bases). This CDR3 spans 13 amino acids. Trimming removed 5 bases at V and 6 bases at J, with 11 bases between. CDR1 is SEHNR and CDR2 is FQNEAQ in the germline V gene (reference sequence).

Of note for this clonotype: Possible read error: a much larger clone is one base away. The chain has TRBV5-5 and TRBJ1-5, with D hard to call. The CDR3 loop spans 16 amino acids. Deletions cut 0 bases from V and 5 bases from J, with 15 bases between. Per germline, CDR1 SGHKS and CDR2 YYEKEE (reference sequence). The CDR3, as DNA: TGTGCCAGCAGCTTGGACAGTGGGAGTCGACATCAGCCCCAGCATTTT. Its translation is CASSLDSGSRHQPQHF.

As for this clonotype: In this CDR3 the conserved last residue, phenylalanine or tryptophan, is missing, so a read error is likely. The gene calls are TRBV29-1 and TRBJ2-1; D unclear. V was clipped by 1 base and J by 7 bases, with 8 bases between them. This CDR3 spans 12 amino acids. Looked up from germline, CDR1 is SQVTM and CDR2 is ANQGSEA. The CDR3 DNA reads TGCAGCGTTGAAGGGTTGTGGAATGAGCAGTTCCAC. Translating it yields CSVEGLWNEQFH.

Only a few counts were recorded for this clonotype. J is TRBJ1-5 and V is TRBV7-9; 9 bases match TRBD1. Germline V gene lookup returns CDR1 SEHNR and CDR2 FQNEAQ (reference sequence). The CDR3 runs to 14 residues. V trimming: 5 bases; J trimming: 6 bases; junction bases outside the gene matches: 5. The CDR3 bases are TGTGCCAGCAGCGGCGGGACAGGGCGTCAGCCCCAGCATTTT. Its translation is CASSGGTGRQPQHF.

With regard to this clonotype: One end of the junction is discordant with germline, which a read error may explain. The CDR3 sequence: CASSQVLGERDGCTF. The CDR3 coding sequence is TGTGCCAGCAGCCAAGTTCTGGGGGAAAGGGATGGCTGCACCTTC. The V gene is TRBV11-2, the J gene TRBJ1-2; perhaps TRBD1 as D (5 bases). The CDR3 loop spans 15 amino acids. Per the germline V gene, CDR1 is SGHAT and CDR2 is FQNNGV.

As to this clonotype: A read error may be the cause here, since a much bigger clone is one base away. The chain links TRBV6-5 to TRBJ2-1; the match to TRBD2 covers 11 bases. From germline, CDR1 is MNHEY and CDR2 SVGAGI. The CDR3 runs 16 residues. This CDR3 is CASSPQGTSGHNEHFF. In DNA, the CDR3 is TGTGCCAGCAGCCCGCAAGGGACTAGCGGACACAATGAGCATTTCTTC.